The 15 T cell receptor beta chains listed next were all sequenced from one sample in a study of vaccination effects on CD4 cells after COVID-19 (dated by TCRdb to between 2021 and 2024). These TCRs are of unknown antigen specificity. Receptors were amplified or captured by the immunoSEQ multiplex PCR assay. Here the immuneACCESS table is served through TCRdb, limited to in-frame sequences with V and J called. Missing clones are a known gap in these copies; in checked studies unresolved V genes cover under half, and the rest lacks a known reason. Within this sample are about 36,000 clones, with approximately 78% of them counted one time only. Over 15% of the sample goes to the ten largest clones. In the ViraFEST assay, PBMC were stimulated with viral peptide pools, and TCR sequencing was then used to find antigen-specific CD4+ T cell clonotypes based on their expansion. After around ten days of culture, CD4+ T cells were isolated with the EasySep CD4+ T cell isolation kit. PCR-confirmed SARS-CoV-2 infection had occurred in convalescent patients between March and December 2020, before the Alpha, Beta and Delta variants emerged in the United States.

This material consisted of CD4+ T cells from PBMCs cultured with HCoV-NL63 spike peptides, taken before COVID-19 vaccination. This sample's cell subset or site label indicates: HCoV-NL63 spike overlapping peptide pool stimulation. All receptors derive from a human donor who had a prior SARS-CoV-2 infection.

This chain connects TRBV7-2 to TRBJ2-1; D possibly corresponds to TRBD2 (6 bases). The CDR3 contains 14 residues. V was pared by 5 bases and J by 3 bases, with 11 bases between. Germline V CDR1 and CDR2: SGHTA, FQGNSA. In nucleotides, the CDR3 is TGTGCCAGCAGCACCCGGCGGGGCTACAATGAGCAGTTCTTC. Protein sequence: CASSTRRGYNEQFF.

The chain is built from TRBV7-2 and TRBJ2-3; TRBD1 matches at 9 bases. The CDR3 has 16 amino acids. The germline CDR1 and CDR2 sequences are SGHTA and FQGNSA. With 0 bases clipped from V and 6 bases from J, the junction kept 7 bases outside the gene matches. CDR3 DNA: TGTGCCAGCAGCTTAGCCGGGACAGGGACAGGCGATACGCAGTATTTT. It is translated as CASSLAGTGTGDTQYF.

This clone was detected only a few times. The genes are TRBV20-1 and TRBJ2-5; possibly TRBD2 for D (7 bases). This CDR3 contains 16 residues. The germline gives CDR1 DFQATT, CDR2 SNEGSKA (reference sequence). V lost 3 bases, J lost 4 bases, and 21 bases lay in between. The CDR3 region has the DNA TGCAGTGCTAGTAGGGGGGGCTGGGGACTCGGAGAGACCCAGTACTTC. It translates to CSASRGGWGLGETQYF.

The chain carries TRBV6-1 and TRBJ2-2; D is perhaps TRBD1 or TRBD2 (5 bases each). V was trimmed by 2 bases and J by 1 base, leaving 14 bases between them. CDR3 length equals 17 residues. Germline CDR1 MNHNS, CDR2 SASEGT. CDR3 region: CASSEIGTPGNTGELFF. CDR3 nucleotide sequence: TGTGCCAGCAGTGAAATAGGGACCCCGGGGAACACCGGGGAGCTGTTTTTT.

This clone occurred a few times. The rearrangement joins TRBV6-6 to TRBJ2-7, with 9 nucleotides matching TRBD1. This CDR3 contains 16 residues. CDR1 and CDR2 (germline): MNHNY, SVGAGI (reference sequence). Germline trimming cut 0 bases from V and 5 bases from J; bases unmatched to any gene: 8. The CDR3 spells CASSYSMGQGIHEQYF. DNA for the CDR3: TGTGCCAGCAGTTACTCGATGGGACAGGGAATCCACGAGCAGTACTTC.

This CDR3 reads CASSRTGVIQPQHF. Written as DNA, the CDR3 is TGTGCCAGCAGTAGGACGGGCGTGATTCAGCCCCAGCATTTT. V is TRBV2 and J is TRBJ1-5; D gene uncertain. CDR1 and CDR2 (germline): SNHLY, FYNNEI. V was pared by 5 bases and J by 6 bases, with 14 bases between. The CDR3 is 14 residues long. Based on the CDR3 plus reference TRBV2 and TRBJ1-5, the full variable domain is EPEVTQTPSHQVTQMGQEVILRCVPISNHLYFYWYRQILGQKVEFLVSFYNNEISEKSEIFDDQFSVERPDGSNFTLKIRSTKLEDSAMYFCASSRTGVIQPQHFGDGTRLSIL.

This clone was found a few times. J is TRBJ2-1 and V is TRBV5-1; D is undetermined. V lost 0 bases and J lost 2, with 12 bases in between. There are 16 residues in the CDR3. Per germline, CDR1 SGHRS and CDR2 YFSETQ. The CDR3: CASSLGLGIAYNEQFF. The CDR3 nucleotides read TGCGCCAGCAGCTTGGGTCTGGGGATCGCCTACAATGAGCAGTTCTTC.

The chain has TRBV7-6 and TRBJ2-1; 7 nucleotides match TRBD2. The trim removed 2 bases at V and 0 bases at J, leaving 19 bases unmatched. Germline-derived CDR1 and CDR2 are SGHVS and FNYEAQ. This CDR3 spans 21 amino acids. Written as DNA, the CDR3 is TGTGCCAGCAGCTTACTTGCAGCGGGGAAGGAGTGGGAGAGCTCCTACAATGAGCAGTTCTTC. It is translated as CASSLLAAGKEWESSYNEQFF.

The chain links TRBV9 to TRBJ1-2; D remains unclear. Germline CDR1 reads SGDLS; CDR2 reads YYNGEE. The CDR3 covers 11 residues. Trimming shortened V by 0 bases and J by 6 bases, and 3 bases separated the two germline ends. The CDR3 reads CASSVGNGYTF. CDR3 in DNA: TGTGCCAGCAGCGTAGGGAATGGCTACACCTTC.

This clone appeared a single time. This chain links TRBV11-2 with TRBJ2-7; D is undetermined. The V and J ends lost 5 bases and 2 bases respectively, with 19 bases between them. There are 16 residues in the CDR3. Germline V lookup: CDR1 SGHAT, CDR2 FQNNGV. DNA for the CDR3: TGTGCCAGCAGCCCGACAATCGTAGCAGCCGCCTACGAGCAGTACTTC. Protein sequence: CASSPTIVAAAYEQYF.

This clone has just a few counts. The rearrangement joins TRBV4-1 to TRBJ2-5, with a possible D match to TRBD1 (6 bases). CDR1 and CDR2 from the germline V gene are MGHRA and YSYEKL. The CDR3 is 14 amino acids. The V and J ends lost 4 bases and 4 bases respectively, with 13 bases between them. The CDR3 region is CASSPGQTRETQYF. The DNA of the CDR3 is TGCGCCAGCAGCCCGGGACAAACCAGAGAGACCCAGTACTTC.

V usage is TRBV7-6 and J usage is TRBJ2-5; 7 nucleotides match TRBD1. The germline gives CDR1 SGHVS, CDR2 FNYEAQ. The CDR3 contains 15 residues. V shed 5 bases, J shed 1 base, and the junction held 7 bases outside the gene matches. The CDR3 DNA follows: TGTGCCAGCAGCCCAGGGGGACACATCCAAGAGACCCAGTACTTC. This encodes CASSPGGHIQETQYF.

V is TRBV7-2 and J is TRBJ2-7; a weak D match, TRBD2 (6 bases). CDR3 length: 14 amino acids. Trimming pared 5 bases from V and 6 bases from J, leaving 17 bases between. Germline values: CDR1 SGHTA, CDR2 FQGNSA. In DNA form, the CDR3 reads TGTGCCAGCAGCCGGGACTTCCACCTGGGCGAGCAGTACTTC. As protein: CASSRDFHLGEQYF. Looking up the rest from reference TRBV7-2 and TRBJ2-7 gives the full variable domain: GAGVSQSPSNKVTEKGKDVELRCDPISGHTALYWYRQSLGQGLEFLIYFQGNSAPDKSGLPSDRFSAERTGGSVSTLTIQRTQQEDSAVYLCASSRDFHLGEQYFGPGTRLTVT.

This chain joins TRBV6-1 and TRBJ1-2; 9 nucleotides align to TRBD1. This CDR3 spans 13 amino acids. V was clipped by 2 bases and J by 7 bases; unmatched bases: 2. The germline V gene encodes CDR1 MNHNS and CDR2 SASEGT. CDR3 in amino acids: CASSESGQGGYTF. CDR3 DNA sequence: TGTGCCAGCAGTGAATCGGGACAGGGTGGCTACACCTTC.

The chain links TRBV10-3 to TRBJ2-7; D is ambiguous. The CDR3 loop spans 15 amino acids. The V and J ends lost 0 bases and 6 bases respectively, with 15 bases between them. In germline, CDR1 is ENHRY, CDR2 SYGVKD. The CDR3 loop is CAISESISGPGEQYF. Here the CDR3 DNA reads TGTGCCATCAGTGAGTCGATCTCGGGCCCGGGCGAGCAGTACTTC.